The 32 T cell receptor beta chains below were found in one sample sequenced in a study of breast tumors, draining lymph nodes, adjacent tissues (dated by TCRdb to the mid-2010s). The axillary draining lymph nodes of breast cancer patients were the source of the lymph node samples. To prepare the library, multiplex PCR was applied. The sequencing machine was an Illumina HiSeq 2000. TCRdb took the public reads, trimmed them with fastp at Q25, ran MiXCR for clone calling and kept in-frame beta chains. Merged by CDR3 protein, the rows form single entries marked with the most common genes and DNA. In this sample the table shows 150,000 to 200,000 distinct CDR3 sequences, approximately 30% of which occur a single time. The ten largest clones add up to around 4.5% of the sample. Material for sequencing was axillary lymph node tissue. The receptors shown here come from a female donor with breast cancer. Some clones in this sample may be carry-over from other donors' samples.

At least ten counts were recorded for this clonotype. The chain couples TRBV7-9 to TRBJ2-7; 7 bases agree with TRBD1. Germline CDR1 is SEHNR and CDR2 is FQNEAQ (reference sequence). J was trimmed by 2 bases and V by 4 bases; bases with no gene match: 14. The CDR3 has 17 residues. CDR3 bases: TGTGCCAGCAGCTCCACTATACAGGGGTCTATCCCCTACGAGCAGTACTTC. Amino acids: CASSSTIQGSIPYEQYF.

This clonotype was observed at least ten times. This chain uses TRBV2 with TRBJ1-5; tentatively, D is TRBD1 (6 bases). Trimming stripped 6 bases from V and 11 bases from J, with 26 bases between. Germline V lookup: CDR1 SNHLY, CDR2 FYNNEI. The CDR3 consists of 16 residues. The CDR3 spells CASRPSPGDRWGAQHF. CDR3 sequence (DNA): TGTGCCAGCAGGCCATCACCAGGGGATCGGTGGGGAGCCCAGCATTTT.

This clonotype was seen at least ten times. The J gene is TRBJ2-3, the V gene TRBV20-1; 11 nucleotides agree with TRBD2. J lost 1 base, V lost 3 bases, and 0 bases had no gene match. The CDR3 is made up of 14 amino acids. In germline, CDR1 is DFQATT, CDR2 SNEGSKA (reference sequence). CDR3 DNA: TGCAGTGCTAGGACTAGCGGGGGCACAGATACGCAGTATTTT. It specifies CSARTSGGTDTQYF.

In the case of this clonotype: A much larger clone differs by one base, so this may be a read error. The rearrangement links TRBV6-1 to TRBJ2-7; 8 positions match TRBD1. The CDR3 has 14 amino acids. CDR1 and CDR2 (germline): MNHNS, SASEGT. Written as DNA, the CDR3 is TGTGCCAGCAGCAGGGGGCGGCTGGCTTACGCGCAGTACTTC. This codes for CASSRGRLAYAQYF.

This clonotype has a count of ten or more. The rearrangement uses TRBV5-1 and TRBJ1-2; tentative D call: TRBD1 (5 bases). Germline V gives CDR1 SGHRS, CDR2 YFSETQ. The CDR3 is 13 amino acids. Between the trimmed V and J ends, which lost 2 bases and 2 bases, there was a span of 7 bases. The CDR3 region has the DNA TGCGCCAGCAGCTTACAGGAAAACTATGGCTACACCTTC. Translating it yields CASSLQENYGYTF.

The sample holds many counts of this clonotype. The chain carries TRBV7-9 and TRBJ2-5; D not certain. Germline V gene lookup returns CDR1 SEHNR and CDR2 FQNEAQ (reference sequence). Trimming removed 2 bases from V and 1 base from J, with 8 bases in between. The length of the CDR3 is 14 residues. The CDR3 nucleotides read TGTGCCAGCAGCTTACAACAGACCCAAGAGACCCAGTACTTC. Translating it yields CASSLQQTQETQYF.

In regard to this clonotype: A read error may be the cause here, since a much bigger clone is one base away. This rearrangement joins TRBV12-3 or TRBV12-4 to TRBJ2-1; 9 bases line up with TRBD2. The CDR3 extends over 14 amino acids. With V trimmed by 2 bases and J by 10 bases, 6 bases remained unmatched. CDR3: CASSLPSGAMEQFF. The CDR3, as DNA: TGTGCCAGCAGTTTACCTAGCGGGGCCATGGAGCAGTTCTTC.

About this clonotype itself: This may arise from a read error, as a much more abundant clone is one base away. This chain joins TRBV6-1 and TRBJ2-7; TRBD2 aligns across 7 bases. CDR1 is MNHNS, CDR2 SASEGT, per germline. This CDR3 is built from 12 residues. CDR3 coding DNA: TGTGCCAGCAGCCCTCCCGGGGTTAGCGGGCCCTTC. Translation gives CASSPPGVSGPF.

V usage is TRBV12-3 or TRBV12-4 and J usage is TRBJ2-1, with TRBD2 matching 8 bases. V lost 3 bases, J lost 4 bases, and 2 bases stayed unmatched. CDR3 length: 14 amino acids. CDR3 residues: CASSFGGGYNEQFF. CDR3 nucleotide sequence: TGTGCCAGCAGTTTCGGGGGGGGTTACAATGAGCAGTTCTTC.

This clonotype has a count of ten or more. The rearrangement joins TRBV11-3 to TRBJ2-2; D is perhaps TRBD1 (6 bases). The CDR3 consists of 16 residues. The germline V and J ends were trimmed by 4 bases and 3 bases, with 15 bases remaining between them. Germline CDR1 SGHNT, CDR2 YENEEA. CDR3 amino acids: CASSSRESGDTGELFF. In nucleotides, the CDR3 is TGTGCCAGCAGCTCTAGAGAGTCAGGGGACACCGGGGAGCTGTTTTTT.

Remarks on this clonotype: This may arise from a read error, as a much more abundant clone is one base away. The chain employs TRBV6-5 and TRBJ2-2, with D possibly TRBD2 on 5 matching bases. In germline, CDR1 is MNHEY, CDR2 SVGAGI. The CDR3 is 18 amino acids. V lost 2 bases and J lost 0, with 16 bases in between. CDR3 sequence (DNA): TGTGCCAGCAGTTACACACCCGGAGGTAGAACGAACACCGGGGAGCTGTTTTTT. Translating gives CASSYTPGGRTNTGELFF.

This rearrangement joins TRBV20-1 to TRBJ2-3, with 9 positions matching TRBD2. This CDR3 has 17 amino acids. V lost 2 bases, J lost 5 bases, and 14 bases stayed unmatched. The V gene's germline CDR1 is DFQATT and CDR2 SNEGSKA (reference sequence). The CDR3 is CSARPASSLAGKDTQYF. CDR3 DNA sequence: TGCAGTGCTAGACCCGCCAGCAGTCTAGCGGGGAAAGATACGCAGTATTTT.

This clonotype was seen repeatedly, ten times or more. The chain employs TRBV6-5 and TRBJ1-6; 7 nucleotides agree with TRBD1. The CDR3 is 13 amino acids. J gave up 7 bases and V 6 bases, and 3 bases lay outside the gene matches. CDR1 MNHEY and CDR2 SVGAGI come from the germline V gene. The CDR3, as DNA: TGTGCCAGCAGGGTGGACAGGAATTCACCCCTCCACTTT. Its translation: CASRVDRNSPLHF.

This clonotype was counted a few times. J is TRBJ1-1 and V is TRBV18, with a possible D match to TRBD1 (5 bases). The CDR3 sequence is 15 residues long. Per germline, CDR1 KGHSH and CDR2 LQKENI. V lost 6 bases and J lost 7, with 21 bases in between. CDR3 nucleotides: TGTGCCAGCTCCCTCAACGGGGGGGAACAGGTTGAAGCTTTCTTT. It codes for CASSLNGGEQVEAFF.

This clonotype was counted ten times or more. This chain joins TRBV7-8 and TRBJ2-6; TRBD2 might be the D (6 bases). From germline, CDR1 is SGHVS and CDR2 FQNEAQ. V lost 1 base and J 2 bases, leaving 15 bases between the germline ends. CDR3 length equals 18 residues. DNA for the CDR3: TGTGCCAGCAGCTTAGTAACGCTTGGAGGGACTGGGGCCAACGTCCTGACTTTC. It encodes CASSLVTLGGTGANVLTF.

This clonotype was counted many times. J is TRBJ2-7 and V is TRBV20-1; D is unclear. V lost 0 bases and J lost 4, with 7 bases in between. Germline CDR1 reads DFQATT; CDR2 reads SNEGSKA (reference sequence). The CDR3 length is 12 residues. The CDR3 spells CSARDEYYEQYF. The CDR3 DNA follows: TGCAGTGCTAGAGATGAGTATTACGAGCAGTACTTC.

This clonotype was observed at least ten times. This chain connects TRBV20-1 to TRBJ1-5; perhaps TRBD1 as D (6 bases). This CDR3 is built from 13 residues. The V gene's germline CDR1 is DFQATT and CDR2 SNEGSKA (reference sequence). Trimming removed 5 bases from V and 1 base from J, with 9 bases in between. CDR3 residues: CSAPQGSNQPQHF. The CDR3 region has the DNA TGCAGTGCTCCACAGGGCAGCAATCAGCCCCAGCATTTT.

Regarding this clonotype: With a much larger clone just one base away, this may be a read error. The chain uses TRBV5-1 and TRBJ2-5; 12 bases agree with TRBD2. This CDR3 has 16 amino acids. CDR1 and CDR2 from the germline V gene are SGHRS and YFSETQ. CDR3 sequence reads: CASSLALAGGGEAQYF. CDR3 DNA: TGCGCCAGCAGCTTGGCACTAGCGGGGGGTGGAGAGGCCCAGTACTTC.

This clonotype was recorded many times. This CDR3 is CSARGRGGQSSYNSPLHF. CDR3 coding DNA: TGCAGTGCTAGAGGTCGTGGAGGGCAGAGCTCCTATAATTCACCCCTCCACTTT. J is TRBJ1-6 and V is TRBV20-1; no clear D. The CDR3 is 18 amino acids. Germline V gene lookup returns CDR1 DFQATT and CDR2 SNEGSKA (reference sequence). Trimming pared 1 base from V and 0 bases from J, leaving 16 bases between.

The table lists this clonotype with many counts. The genes are TRBV5-1 and TRBJ1-6; possibly TRBD1 for D (5 bases). CDR3 length equals 16 residues. Per the germline V gene, CDR1 is SGHRS and CDR2 is YFSETQ. Trimming left V 4 bases short and J 2 bases short, with 13 bases between. The CDR3 region is CASSLAGGPYNSPLHF. In DNA, the CDR3 is TGCGCCAGCAGCCTTGCGGGGGGACCCTATAATTCACCCCTCCACTTT.

A single count supports this clonotype. V is TRBV11-2 and J is TRBJ2-7; 8 positions agree with TRBD2. This CDR3 comprises 16 residues. Germline lookup yields CDR1 SGHAT and CDR2 FQNNGV. With V trimmed by 5 bases and J by 7 bases, 16 bases remained unmatched. CDR3 residues: CASSRPGSGSSREQYF. DNA for the CDR3: TGTGCCAGCAGCCGCCCAGGAAGCGGGAGTTCACGGGAGCAGTACTTC.

A few counts support this clonotype. Relative to the germline gene, one junction end is altered; a read error may explain this. The chain carries TRBV12-3 or TRBV12-4 and TRBJ1-5; D perhaps matches TRBD1 (5 bases). The CDR3 covers 13 residues. In DNA form, the CDR3 reads TGTGCCGGCAGCCAGGGATACAATCAGCCCCAGCATTTT. It is translated as CAGSQGYNQPQHF.

The gene calls are TRBV10-3 and TRBJ1-2, with D maybe TRBD1 (5 bases). CDR3 length: 12 amino acids. The germline gives CDR1 ENHRY, CDR2 SYGVKD. Trimming stripped 10 bases from V and 0 bases from J, with 9 bases between. The CDR3 protein is CARRGANYGYTF. The CDR3 DNA reads TGTGCCAGGAGGGGAGCTAACTATGGCTACACCTTC.

CDR3 sequence reads: CASSSGQGGETQYF. As DNA, the CDR3 is TGTGCCAGCAGCTCGGGACAGGGAGGGGAGACCCAGTACTTC. The gene calls are TRBV7-2 and TRBJ2-5, with 9 nucleotides matching TRBD1. Germline CDR1 is SGHTA and CDR2 is FQGNSA. The CDR3 length is 14 residues. V lost 4 bases and J lost 5; bases outside the gene matches: 5.

In this sample, this clonotype turned up a few times. The V and J genes are TRBV6-1 and TRBJ2-2; D is perhaps TRBD1 or TRBD2 (5 bases each). The CDR3 sequence is 14 residues long. With 7 bases removed from V and 5 bases from J, the gap between germline ends came to 14 bases. CDR1 is MNHNS and CDR2 is SASEGT in the germline V gene. CDR3 loop: CASINDWGTGELFF. The CDR3 coding sequence is TGTGCCAGCATTAATGATTGGGGGACCGGGGAGCTGTTTTTT.

On this clonotype: At one of its ends the junction is not consistent with the germline gene, which may arise from a read error. V is TRBV6-5 and J is TRBJ2-5, with a weak D call TRBD2 (6 bases). CDR1 is MNHEY and CDR2 is SVGAGI in the germline V gene. The CDR3 is 13 residues long. CDR3 bases: TGTGCCAGTCGCGGGACGGCGCAAGGGACCCAGTACTTC. It specifies CASRGTAQGTQYF.

This clonotype was counted at least ten times. This sequence joins TRBV18 and TRBJ1-6; weak D call: TRBD1 (5 bases). Per germline, CDR1 KGHSH and CDR2 LQKENI. Trimming removed 6 bases from V and 10 bases from J, with 19 bases in between. This CDR3 has 15 residues. CDR3 nucleotide sequence: TGTGCCAGCTCCGGGGGATTAAACCCCTCATCACCCCTCCACTTT. It is translated as CASSGGLNPSSPLHF.

This clonotype was detected many times. The V gene is TRBV7-8, the J gene TRBJ2-5; no clear D gene. Germline CDR1 and CDR2: SGHVS and FQNEAQ. This CDR3 is built from 14 residues. The ends were cut back, 4 bases at V and 5 bases at J, with 14 bases in the middle. The CDR3 bases are TGTGCCAGCAGCTGGAAGACACCATGGGAGACCCAGTACTTC. Its protein product is CASSWKTPWETQYF.

There are many counts of this clonotype. The genes are TRBV20-1 and TRBJ1-2; D remains ambiguous. V was shortened by 2 bases and J by 4 bases, with 8 bases between the two germline ends. Germline values: CDR1 DFQATT, CDR2 SNEGSKA (reference sequence). This CDR3 has 12 amino acids. CDR3 coding DNA: TGCAGTGCTAGAATTGGAGGCTATGGCTACACCTTC. As protein: CSARIGGYGYTF.

This clonotype occurred many times. The rearrangement joins TRBV20-1 to TRBJ1-4; TRBD1 is a possible D gene (5 bases). Between the trimmed V and J ends, which lost 2 bases and 6 bases, there was a span of 13 bases. From germline, CDR1 is DFQATT and CDR2 SNEGSKA (reference sequence). The CDR3 totals 14 residues. The CDR3 nucleotides read TGCAGTGCTAGAATAGGGGTGGTTGATGAAAAACTGTTTTTT. It translates to CSARIGVVDEKLFF.

This clonotype appeared many times. This chain links TRBV4-2 with TRBJ2-3; 14 bases are a match to TRBD2. Germline V gives CDR1 LGHNA, CDR2 YNFKEQ. The CDR3 has 17 residues. Unmatched junction bases numbered 5, after V lost 2 bases and J lost 4 bases. CDR3 protein: CASSQRGLAGDADTQYF. For the CDR3, the DNA is TGTGCCAGCAGCCAACGGGGACTAGCGGGAGACGCAGATACGCAGTATTTT.

This clonotype has a count of ten or more. The gene calls are TRBV9 and TRBJ2-5, with unresolved D. Trimming left V 4 bases short and J 4 bases short, with 8 bases between. There are 12 residues in the CDR3. CDR1 and CDR2 (germline): SGDLS, YYNGEE. CDR3 sequence: CASSKTSETQYF. CDR3 nucleotide sequence: TGTGCCAGCAGCAAAACGTCAGAGACCCAGTACTTC.